Listed here are 16 T cell receptor beta chains from one sample, sequenced in a study of T cells in localized non-small cell lung cancer. Method: immunoSEQ multiplex PCR; TCRdb's copy keeps in-frame clones and lacks some. The sample holds fewer than 2,000 clones; 25% to 30% are singletons and the top ten take over 7.5%. Sequencing used normal lung tissue next to the tumor, obtained before any cancer treatment. Receptors originate from a woman aged 40-70 years with stage III lung adenocarcinoma.

The chain recombines TRBV19 with TRBJ1-1; tentatively, D is TRBD1 (6 bases). Germline V gives CDR1 LNHDA, CDR2 SQIVND (reference sequence). V was clipped by 0 bases and J by 4 bases, with 12 bases between them. This CDR3 has 15 residues. The CDR3 DNA sequence: TGTGCCAGTAGTATAGACGCGGGGGCGGCCACTGAAGCTTTCTTT. The encoded protein is CASSIDAGAATEAFF.

The V call is TRBV9, the J call TRBJ1-1; 10 bases line up with TRBD1. Germline CDR1 is SGDLS and CDR2 is YYNGEE. The J segment lost 4 bases and the V segment lost 0 bases, leaving 0 bases of the junction unmatched. This CDR3 is built from 14 residues. The chain's CDR3 is CASSVGTGGTEAFF. The CDR3 DNA is TGTGCCAGCAGCGTAGGGACAGGGGGCACTGAAGCTTTCTTT.

This chain uses TRBV6-8 with TRBJ1-6, with 8 bases that match TRBD1. In germline, CDR1 is MNHGY, CDR2 SAAAGT. V shed 6 bases, J shed 8 bases, and the junction held 12 bases outside the gene matches. The CDR3 runs 16 residues. CDR3 sequence (DNA): TGTGCCAGCAGGACTCGGCGGCAGGGGGCATATTCACCCCTCCACTTT. This encodes CASRTRRQGAYSPLHF.

This clone was seen a handful of times. An end of the junction differs from the germline gene, which may be a read error. The chain recombines TRBV6-8 with TRBJ1-1, with a tentative D call TRBD1 (6 bases). CDR3 size: 16 residues. The germline gives CDR1 MNHGY, CDR2 SAAAGT. CDR3 sequence reads: CAISDYGLQGSIEAFF. Here the CDR3 DNA reads TGTGCCATCAGTGACTACGGCCTACAGGGCTCAATAGAAGCTTTCTTT.

The chain couples TRBV19 to TRBJ1-5, with a tentative D call TRBD1 (5 bases). This CDR3 has 14 amino acids. Germline V gene lookup returns CDR1 LNHDA and CDR2 SQIVND (reference sequence). The ends were cut back, 6 bases at V and 2 bases at J, with 11 bases in the middle. The CDR3 here is CASRQVGGNQPQHF. DNA of the CDR3: TGTGCCAGTAGGCAAGTAGGGGGCAATCAGCCCCAGCATTTT.

V and J are TRBV28 and TRBJ2-2; D gene unclear. The CDR3 loop spans 15 amino acids. Trimming took off 3 bases at V and 2 bases at J, with 10 bases between the two ends. The germline CDR1 and CDR2 sequences are MDHEN and SYDVKM. The CDR3 DNA follows: TGTGCCAGCAGTTTCGTACACGGTAACACCGGGGAGCTGTTTTTT. Its translation is CASSFVHGNTGELFF.

V gene TRBV6-8 combines with J gene TRBJ2-2, with D unclear. This CDR3 is 12 amino acids long. Germline V lookup: CDR1 MNHGY, CDR2 SAAAGT. The V and J ends lost 7 bases and 4 bases respectively, with 7 bases between them. CDR3 coding DNA: TGTGCCAGCACCTCTCTCACCGGGGAGCTGTTTTTT. Protein product: CASTSLTGELFF.

The chain employs TRBV19 and TRBJ2-2; D uncertain. The germline gives CDR1 LNHDA, CDR2 SQIVND (reference sequence). The length of the CDR3 is 13 residues. With 6 bases removed from V and 6 bases from J, the gap between germline ends came to 11 bases. The CDR3 DNA follows: TGTGCCAGTAGGGCGAGGAGCGCCGGGGAGCTGTTTTTT. This sequence encodes CASRARSAGELFF.

A note on this clone: Relative to the germline gene, one junction end is altered; a read error may explain this. This chain uses TRBV5-8 with TRBJ1-1; 8 positions match TRBD1. CDR3 length: 13 amino acids. The germline V gene encodes CDR1 SGHTS and CDR2 YDEGEE. As DNA, the CDR3 is TGTGCCAGCAGATGGACAGGGAACGCTGAAGCTTTCTTT. Its protein product is CASRWTGNAEAFF.

The chain has TRBV19 and TRBJ2-7; TRBD2 aligns across 10 bases. The germline V gene has CDR1 LNHDA and CDR2 SQIVND (reference sequence). The CDR3 covers 15 residues. Trimming at V came to 4 bases and at J to 5 bases, leaving 8 bases not matched to a gene. As DNA, the CDR3 is TGTGCCAGTAGTACCTCAGCGGGAGGGTACCACGAGCAGTACTTC. It specifies CASSTSAGGYHEQYF.

This clone was counted a few times. The V call is TRBV6-8, the J call TRBJ2-7, with unresolved D. CDR1 MNHGY and CDR2 SAAAGT come from the germline V gene. This CDR3 contains 12 residues. The V and J ends lost 7 bases and 5 bases respectively, with 12 bases between them. CDR3 sequence (DNA): TGTGCCAGCACTAAATGGACCCACGAGCAGTACTTC. Amino acids: CASTKWTHEQYF.

This clone was seen only a few times. The chain links TRBV4-1 to TRBJ2-1, with 11 bases lining up with TRBD2. J lost 6 bases, V lost 4 bases, and 8 bases had no gene match. CDR3 length: 16 residues. Germline V gene lookup returns CDR1 MGHRA and CDR2 YSYEKL. CDR3 in amino acids: CASSRSTSGTVNEQFF. CDR3 DNA sequence: TGCGCCAGCAGCCGGTCGACTAGCGGGACCGTCAATGAGCAGTTCTTC.

The V call is TRBV6-8, the J call TRBJ1-2; D may be TRBD1 (5 bases). Germline V gene data show CDR1 as MNHGY and CDR2 as SAAAGT. V was trimmed by 5 bases and J by 8 bases, leaving 18 bases between them. This CDR3 comprises 14 residues. The CDR3 region is CASSEVIQGGGYTF. Written as DNA, the CDR3 is TGTGCCAGCAGTGAGGTTATCCAGGGCGGGGGCTACACCTTC.

J is TRBJ1-2 and V is TRBV19; 9 nucleotides line up with TRBD1. The junction had 12 bases not matched to a gene; V was cut back by 3 bases and J by 7 bases. The CDR3 loop spans 16 amino acids. The germline V gene encodes CDR1 LNHDA and CDR2 SQIVND (reference sequence). The CDR3 DNA is TGTGCCAGTAGTATGGAAGAGGACAGGGGATGGGGTGGCTACACCTTC. This gives the protein CASSMEEDRGWGGYTF.

The chain recombines TRBV11-3 with TRBJ1-6; D is unresolved. CDR1 and CDR2 (germline): SGHNT, YENEEA. The V gene lost 2 bases and the J gene lost 10 bases, with 12 bases spanning the gap. The CDR3 loop spans 14 amino acids. This CDR3 is CASSLSGKKSPLHF. CDR3 coding DNA: TGTGCCAGCAGCTTATCAGGAAAGAAGTCACCCCTCCACTTT.

In its sample, this clone was seen a few times. The V call is TRBV6-8, the J call TRBJ1-4; possible D gene TRBD1, 5 bases. Germline values: CDR1 MNHGY, CDR2 SAAAGT. Trimming cost V 6 bases and J 5 bases, with 13 bases left between them. The CDR3 runs 14 residues. The CDR3 reads CASSPGVSNEKLFF. The CDR3 bases are TGTGCCAGCAGCCCGGGGGTTTCAAATGAAAAACTGTTTTTT.